The clone carrying this T cell receptor (beta chain) has a count of ten or more. The CDR3 consists of 13 residues. V lost 5 bases and J 8 bases, leaving 14 bases between the germline ends. Germline lookup yields CDR1 SGHTA and CDR2 FQGNSA. The data belong to a study of human T cells and chemical hapten exposure. TCRdb processed the RACE reads anew with MiXCR; each CDR3 protein has one entry. The sample records more than 250,000 distinct CDR3 sequences, 7.5% to 9% being singletons. The time point denotes: pre-sensitization, week 0. Treatment specified: therapeutic diphenylcyclopropenone sensitization with weekly scalp DPC.

The chain is built from TRBV7-2 and TRBJ2-3, with D uncertain. This sequence was found in a woman between 35 and 50 years old with alopecia areata. Some clones in this sample may be carry-over from other donors' samples. The sequencing used whole blood, collected in connection with sensitization to the hapten diphenylcyclopropenone (DPC). The CDR3 region has the DNA TGTGCCAGCAGCCCCGGTCGGACCGGTACGCAGTATTTT. Translated, it gives CASSPGRTGTQYF.